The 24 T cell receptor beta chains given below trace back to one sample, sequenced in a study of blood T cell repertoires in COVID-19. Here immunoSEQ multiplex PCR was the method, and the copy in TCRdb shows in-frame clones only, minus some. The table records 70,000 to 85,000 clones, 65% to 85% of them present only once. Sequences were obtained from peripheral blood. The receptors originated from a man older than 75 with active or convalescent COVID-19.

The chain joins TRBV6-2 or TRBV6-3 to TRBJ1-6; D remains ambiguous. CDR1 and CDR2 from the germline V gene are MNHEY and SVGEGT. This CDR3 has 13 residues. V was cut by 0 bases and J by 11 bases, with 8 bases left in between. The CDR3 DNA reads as TGTGCCAGCAGTTACTCCAGGCAGACACCCCTCCACTTT. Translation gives CASSYSRQTPLHF.

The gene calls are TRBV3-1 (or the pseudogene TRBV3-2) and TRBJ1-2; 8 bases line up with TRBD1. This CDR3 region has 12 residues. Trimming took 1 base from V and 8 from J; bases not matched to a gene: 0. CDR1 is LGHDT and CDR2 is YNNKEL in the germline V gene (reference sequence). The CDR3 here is CASSQAGGGYTF. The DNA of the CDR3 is TGTGCCAGCAGCCAAGCAGGGGGCGGCTACACCTTC.

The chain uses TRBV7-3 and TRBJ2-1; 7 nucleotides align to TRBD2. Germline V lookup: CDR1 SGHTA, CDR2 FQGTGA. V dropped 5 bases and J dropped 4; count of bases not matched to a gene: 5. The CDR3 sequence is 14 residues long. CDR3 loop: CASSHVGGYNEQFF. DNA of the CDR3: TGTGCCAGCAGCCACGTGGGGGGGTACAATGAGCAGTTCTTC.

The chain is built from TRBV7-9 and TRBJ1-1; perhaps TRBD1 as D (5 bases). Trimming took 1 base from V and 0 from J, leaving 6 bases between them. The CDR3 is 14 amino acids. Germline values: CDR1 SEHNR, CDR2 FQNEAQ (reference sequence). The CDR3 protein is CASSLGGVNTEAFF. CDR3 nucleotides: TGTGCCAGCAGCTTAGGGGGGGTGAACACTGAAGCTTTCTTT.

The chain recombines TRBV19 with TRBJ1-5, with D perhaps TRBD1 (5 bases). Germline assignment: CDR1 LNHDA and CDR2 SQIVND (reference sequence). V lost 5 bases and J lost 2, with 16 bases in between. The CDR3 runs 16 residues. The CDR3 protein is CASSLFLGAGNQPQHF. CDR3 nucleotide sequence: TGTGCCAGTAGTCTCTTTCTAGGGGCAGGCAATCAGCCCCAGCATTTT.

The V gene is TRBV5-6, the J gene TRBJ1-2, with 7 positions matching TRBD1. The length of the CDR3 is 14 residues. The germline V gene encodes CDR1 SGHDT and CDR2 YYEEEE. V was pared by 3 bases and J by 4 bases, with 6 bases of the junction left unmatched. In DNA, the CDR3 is TGTGCCAGCAGCTCGGACAGGTTTATCTATGGCTACACCTTC. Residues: CASSSDRFIYGYTF.

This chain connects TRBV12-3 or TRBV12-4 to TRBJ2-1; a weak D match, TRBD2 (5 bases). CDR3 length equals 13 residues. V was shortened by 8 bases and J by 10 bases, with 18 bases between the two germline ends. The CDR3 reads CASGSLTGGEQFF. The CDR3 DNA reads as TGTGCCAGCGGTTCCCTGACCGGCGGGGAGCAGTTCTTC.

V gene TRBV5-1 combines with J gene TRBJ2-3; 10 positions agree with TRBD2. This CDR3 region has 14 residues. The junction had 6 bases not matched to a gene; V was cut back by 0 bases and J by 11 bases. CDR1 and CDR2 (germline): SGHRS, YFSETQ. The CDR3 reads CASSLGPSGGLQYF. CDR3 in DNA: TGCGCCAGCAGCTTGGGGCCTAGCGGGGGTCTGCAGTATTTT.

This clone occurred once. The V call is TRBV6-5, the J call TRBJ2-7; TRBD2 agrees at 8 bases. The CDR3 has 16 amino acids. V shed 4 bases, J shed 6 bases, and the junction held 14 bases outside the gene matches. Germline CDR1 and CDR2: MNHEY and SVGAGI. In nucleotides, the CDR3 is TGTGCCAGCAGTTCCAATTCCGCGGGAGGATTGGGCGAGCAGTACTTC. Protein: CASSSNSAGGLGEQYF.

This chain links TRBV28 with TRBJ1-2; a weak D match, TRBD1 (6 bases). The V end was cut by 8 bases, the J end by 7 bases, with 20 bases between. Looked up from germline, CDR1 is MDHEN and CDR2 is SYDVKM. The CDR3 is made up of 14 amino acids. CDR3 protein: CASDKGGSPIGYTF. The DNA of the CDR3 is TGTGCCAGCGACAAGGGGGGGAGTCCTATTGGCTACACCTTC.

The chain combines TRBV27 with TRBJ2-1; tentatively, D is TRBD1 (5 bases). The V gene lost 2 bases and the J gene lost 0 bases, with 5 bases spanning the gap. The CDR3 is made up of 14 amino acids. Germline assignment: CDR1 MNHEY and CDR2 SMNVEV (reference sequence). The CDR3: CASSLQGSYNEQFF. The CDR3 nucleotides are TGTGCCAGCAGTTTACAGGGCTCCTACAATGAGCAGTTCTTC.

In nucleotides, the CDR3 is TGTGCCAGCATCCAGGGACTGACACCCGGCAATGAGCAGTTCTTC. It encodes CASIQGLTPGNEQFF. This chain links TRBV6-5 with TRBJ2-1; tentative D call: TRBD2 (6 bases). V lost 7 bases and J lost 6, with 19 bases in between. Germline V gives CDR1 MNHEY, CDR2 SVGAGI. The CDR3 covers 15 residues.

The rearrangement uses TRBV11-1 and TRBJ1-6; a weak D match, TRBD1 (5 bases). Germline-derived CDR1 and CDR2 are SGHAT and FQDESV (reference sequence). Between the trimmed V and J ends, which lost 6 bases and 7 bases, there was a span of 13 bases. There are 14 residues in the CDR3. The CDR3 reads CASRPGLINSPLHF. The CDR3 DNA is TGTGCCAGCAGACCGGGACTCATAAATTCACCCCTCCACTTT.

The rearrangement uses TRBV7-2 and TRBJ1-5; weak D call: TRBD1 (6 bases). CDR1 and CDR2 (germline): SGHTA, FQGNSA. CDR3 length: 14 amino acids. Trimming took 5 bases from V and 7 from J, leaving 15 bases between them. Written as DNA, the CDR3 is TGTGCCAGCAGCGAACAGGGTCGAGGGCAGCCCCAGCATTTT. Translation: CASSEQGRGQPQHF.

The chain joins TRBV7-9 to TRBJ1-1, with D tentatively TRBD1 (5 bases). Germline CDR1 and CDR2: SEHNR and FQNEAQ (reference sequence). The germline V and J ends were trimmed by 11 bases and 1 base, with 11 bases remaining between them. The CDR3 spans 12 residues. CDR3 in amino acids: CAGGAENTEAFF. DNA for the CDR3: TGTGCCGGCGGGGCAGAGAACACTGAAGCTTTCTTT.

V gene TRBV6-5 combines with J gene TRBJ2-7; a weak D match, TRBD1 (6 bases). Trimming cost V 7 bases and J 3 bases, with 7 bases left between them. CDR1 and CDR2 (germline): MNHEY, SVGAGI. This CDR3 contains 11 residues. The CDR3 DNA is TGTGCCAGCACCAGGGGCTACGAGCAGTACTTC. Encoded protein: CASTRGYEQYF.

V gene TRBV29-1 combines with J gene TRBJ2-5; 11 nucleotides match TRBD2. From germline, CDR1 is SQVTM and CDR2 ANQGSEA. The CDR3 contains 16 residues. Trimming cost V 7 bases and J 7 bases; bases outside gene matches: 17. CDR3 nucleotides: TGCAGCGCCGAAGGACTAGCGGGTACCACGAAGGGGACCCAGTACTTC. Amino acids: CSAEGLAGTTKGTQYF. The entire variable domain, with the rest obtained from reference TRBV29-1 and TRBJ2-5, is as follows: SAVISQKPSRDICQRGTSLTIQCQVDSQVTMMFWYRQQPGQSLTLIATANQGSEATYESGFVIDKFPISRPNLTFSTLTVSNMSPEDSSIYLCSAEGLAGTTKGTQYFGPGTRLLVL.

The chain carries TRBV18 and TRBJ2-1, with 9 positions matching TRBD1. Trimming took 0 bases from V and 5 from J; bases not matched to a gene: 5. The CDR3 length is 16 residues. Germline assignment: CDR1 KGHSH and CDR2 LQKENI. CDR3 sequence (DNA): TGTGCCAGCTCACCACCCTGGACAGGGGACGACAATGAGCAGTTCTTC. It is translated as CASSPPWTGDDNEQFF.

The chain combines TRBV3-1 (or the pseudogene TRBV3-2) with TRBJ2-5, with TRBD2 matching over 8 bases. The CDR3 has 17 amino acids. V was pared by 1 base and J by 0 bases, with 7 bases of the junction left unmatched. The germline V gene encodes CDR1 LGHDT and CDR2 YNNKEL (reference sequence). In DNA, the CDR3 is TGTGCCAGCAGCCAAGTGGAGGGACTAGGGTACCAAGAGACCCAGTACTTC. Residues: CASSQVEGLGYQETQYF.

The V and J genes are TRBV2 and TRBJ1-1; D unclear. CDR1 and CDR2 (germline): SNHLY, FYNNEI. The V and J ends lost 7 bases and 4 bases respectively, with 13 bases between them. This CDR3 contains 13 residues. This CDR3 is CASTRTRTTEAFF. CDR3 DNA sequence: TGTGCCAGCACGAGGACTAGAACCACTGAAGCTTTCTTT.

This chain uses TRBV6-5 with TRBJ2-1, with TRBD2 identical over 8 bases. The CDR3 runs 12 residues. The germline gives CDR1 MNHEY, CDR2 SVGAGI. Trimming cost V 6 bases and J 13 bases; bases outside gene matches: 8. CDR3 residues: CASRVAGSFQFF. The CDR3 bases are TGTGCCAGCAGAGTAGCGGGGTCTTTTCAGTTCTTC.

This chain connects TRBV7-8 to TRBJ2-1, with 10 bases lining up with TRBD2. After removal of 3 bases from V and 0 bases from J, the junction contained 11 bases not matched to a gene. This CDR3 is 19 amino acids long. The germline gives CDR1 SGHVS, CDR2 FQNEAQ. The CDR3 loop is CASSFRLAGARSSYNEQFF. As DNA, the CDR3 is TGTGCCAGCAGCTTTCGGCTAGCGGGGGCCCGGAGCTCCTACAATGAGCAGTTCTTC.

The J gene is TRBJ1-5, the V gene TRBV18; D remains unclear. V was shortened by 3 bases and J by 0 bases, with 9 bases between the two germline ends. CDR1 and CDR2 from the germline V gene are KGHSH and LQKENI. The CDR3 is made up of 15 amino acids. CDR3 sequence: CASSPRRYSNQPQHF. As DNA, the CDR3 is TGTGCCAGCTCACCTAGGAGATATAGCAATCAGCCCCAGCATTTT.

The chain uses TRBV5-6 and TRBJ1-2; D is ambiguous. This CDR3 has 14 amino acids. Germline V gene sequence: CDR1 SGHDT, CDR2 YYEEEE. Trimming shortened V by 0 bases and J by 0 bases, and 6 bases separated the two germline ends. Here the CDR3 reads CASSLVSANYGYTF. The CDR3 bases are TGTGCCAGCAGCTTGGTATCCGCTAACTATGGCTACACCTTC.